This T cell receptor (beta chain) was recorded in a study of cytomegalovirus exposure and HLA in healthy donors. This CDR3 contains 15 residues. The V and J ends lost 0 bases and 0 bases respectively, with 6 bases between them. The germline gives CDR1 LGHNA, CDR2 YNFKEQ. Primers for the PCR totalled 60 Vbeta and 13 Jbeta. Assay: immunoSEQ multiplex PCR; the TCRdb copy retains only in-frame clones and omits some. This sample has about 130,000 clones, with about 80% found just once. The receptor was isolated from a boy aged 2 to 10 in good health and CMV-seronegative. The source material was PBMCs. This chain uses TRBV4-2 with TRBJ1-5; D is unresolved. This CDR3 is CASSQEGRSNQPQHF. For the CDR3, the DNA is TGTGCCAGCAGCCAAGAGGGCCGTAGCAATCAGCCCCAGCATTTT.